Listed below are T cell receptor beta chains from one sample, sequenced in a study of T cell repertoires in cytomegalovirus infection. TCRdb analysed the reads with MiXCR anew, one entry per CDR3 protein. Here the sample spans fewer than 650,000 distinct CDR3 sequences, 40% being singletons. What these receptors recognize is not known. The source material was cultured PBMCs, sampled from culture after CMV antigen stimulation. The receptors come from a human donor in good health (CMV status not recorded). Some clones in this sample may be carry-over from other donors' samples. Both conserved end residues are part of each CDR3. The order of the fields is D gene, J gene, V gene, clone size, CDR3 protein, CDR3 DNA. A D gene is named only where the DNA matches it firmly. Expanded clones are given a class, and other clones once, few, many or no size at all.

D: .
J: TRBJ2-1
V: TRBV11-2
size: .
CDR3: CASSFEENEQFF
DNA: TGTGCCAGCAGCTTCGAAGAAAATGAGCAGTTCTTC

D: .
J: TRBJ2-7
V: TRBV7-6
size: .
CDR3: CASTLGPYEQYF
DNA: TGTGCCAGCACCCTTGGACCCTACGAGCAGTACTTC

D: TRBD2
J: TRBJ2-1
V: TRBV5-1
size: .
CDR3: CASSIAGVWNEQFF
DNA: TGCGCCAGCAGCATCGCGGGAGTCTGGAATGAGCAGTTCTTC

D: .
J: TRBJ1-1
V: TRBV4-1
size: .
CDR3: CASSQGLLNTEAFF
DNA: TGCGCCAGCAGCCAAGGACTTCTGAACACTGAAGCTTTCTTT

D: .
J: TRBJ1-2
V: TRBV6-1
size: few
CDR3: CASSEGDVDYGYTF
DNA: TGTGCCAGCAGTGAAGGGGATGTAGACTATGGCTACACCTTC

D: TRBD2
J: TRBJ2-7
V: TRBV4-1
size: .
CDR3: CASSQRVTGGEQYF
DNA: TGCGCCAGCAGCCAACGGGTCACGGGAGGCGAGCAGTACTTC

D: TRBD1
J: TRBJ1-1
V: TRBV20-1
size: .
CDR3: CSAKAGTVNTEAFF
DNA: TGCAGTGCTAAGGCCGGGACAGTGAACACTGAAGCTTTCTTT

D: .
J: TRBJ2-1
V: TRBV12-3/TRBV12-4
size: .
CDR3: CASSPGGGGKREQFF
DNA: TGTGCCAGCAGTCCCGGAGGGGGCGGGAAAAGGGAGCAGTTCTTC

D: .
J: TRBJ2-7
V: TRBV12-3/TRBV12-4
size: .
CDR3: CASSYGLTEQYF
DNA: TGTGCCAGCAGTTATGGGCTCACGGAGCAGTACTTC

D: .
J: TRBJ2-3
V: TRBV7-2
size: .
CDR3: CAGTAGSTDTQYF
DNA: TGTGCCGGAACCGCGGGGTCCACAGATACGCAGTATTTT

D: TRBD1
J: TRBJ1-2
V: TRBV7-2
size: many
CDR3: CASSRTGEGYTF
DNA: TGTGCCAGCAGCCGGACAGGGGAAGGCTACACCTTC

D: .
J: TRBJ1-5
V: TRBV12-3/TRBV12-4
size: .
CDR3: CASSFSENSNQPQHF
DNA: TGTGCCAGCAGTTTCTCAGAAAATAGCAATCAGCCCCAGCATTTT

D: .
J: TRBJ2-7
V: TRBV7-2
size: few
CDR3: CASSWYSGAYEQYF
DNA: TGTGCCAGCAGCTGGTACTCCGGGGCCTACGAGCAGTACTTC

D: .
J: TRBJ1-1
V: TRBV7-3
size: .
CDR3: CASSLTKGGAFF
DNA: TGTGCCAGCAGCTTAACGAAGGGGGGAGCTTTCTTT

D: TRBD1
J: TRBJ2-7
V: TRBV27
size: few
CDR3: CASSARGLWEQYF
DNA: TGTGCCAGCAGTGCCAGGGGGCTTTGGGAGCAGTACTTC

D: .
J: TRBJ2-1
V: TRBV20-1
size: .
CDR3: CSALSRVGYNEQFF
DNA: TGCAGTGCTCTCTCCAGGGTGGGCTACAATGAGCAGTTCTTC

D: .
J: TRBJ1-2
V: TRBV3-1
size: .
CDR3: CASSSSGMGHGYIF
DNA: TGTGCCAGCTCCTCATCGGGGATGGGCCATGGCTACATCTTC

D: .
J: TRBJ1-1
V: TRBV27
size: .
CDR3: CASFSGTEAFF
DNA: TGTGCCAGCTTCTCAGGGACTGAAGCTTTCTTT

D: TRBD1
J: TRBJ2-3
V: TRBV27
size: .
CDR3: CASSARDRGGDTQYF
DNA: TGTGCCAGCAGTGCCAGGGACAGGGGGGGAGATACGCAGTATTTT

D: .
J: TRBJ1-3
V: TRBV28
size: .
CDR3: CASSSLGGLTGNTIYF
DNA: TGTGCCAGCAGTTCCCTCGGCGGGCTTACTGGAAACACCATATATTTT

D: TRBD2
J: TRBJ2-2
V: TRBV7-8
size: .
CDR3: CASSLRLAGEKNTGELFF
DNA: TGTGCCAGCAGCTTACGGTTAGCGGGAGAAAAAAACACCGGGGAGCTGTTTTTT

D: .
J: TRBJ2-7
V: TRBV7-2
size: few
CDR3: CASSSQTYEQYF
DNA: TGTGCCAGCAGCTCTCAGACCTACGAGCAGTACTTC

D: TRBD2
J: TRBJ2-1
V: TRBV6-2/TRBV6-3
size: .
CDR3: CASSRGLAGVEFF
DNA: TGTGCCAGCAGTCGCGGACTAGCGGGGGTGGAGTTCTTC

D: TRBD1
J: TRBJ2-3
V: TRBV7-9
size: few
CDR3: CASSLRGGQGASDTQYF
DNA: TGTGCCAGCAGCTTAAGAGGGGGACAGGGGGCCTCAGATACGCAGTATTTT

D: .
J: TRBJ2-1
V: TRBV28
size: .
CDR3: CASSFPPSVSSYNEQFF
DNA: TGTGCCAGCAGTTTTCCCCCTAGCGTAAGCTCCTACAATGAGCAGTTCTTC

D: .
J: TRBJ1-2
V: TRBV19
size: .
CDR3: CASSVAWDGYTF
DNA: TGTGCCAGTAGTGTCGCGTGGGATGGCTACACCTTC

D: TRBD2
J: TRBJ2-7
V: TRBV7-6
size: once
CDR3: CASSESGGVYEQYF
DNA: TGTGCCAGCTCCGAAAGCGGGGGAGTCTACGAGCAGTACTTC

D: .
J: TRBJ2-7
V: TRBV6-2/TRBV6-3
size: .
CDR3: CASSPPAGSYEQYF
DNA: TGTGCCAGCAGCCCCCCAGCTGGGAGCTACGAGCAGTACTTC

D: TRBD2
J: TRBJ2-1
V: TRBV5-3
size: .
CDR3: CASSQAGAAYNEQFF
DNA: TGTGCCAGCAGCCAAGCGGGGGCCGCCTACAATGAGCAGTTCTTC

D: .
J: TRBJ2-3
V: TRBV19
size: few
CDR3: CASTLILGATDTQYF
DNA: TGTGCCAGTACCCTAATTCTCGGGGCCACAGATACGCAGTATTTT

D: .
J: TRBJ1-1
V: TRBV6-8
size: once
CDR3: CASRSVAGTEAFF
DNA: TGTGCCAGCAGATCTGTGGCTGGTACTGAAGCTTTCTTT

D: .
J: TRBJ2-7
V: TRBV2
size: .
CDR3: CASSAWQGGAYEQYF
DNA: TGTGCCAGCAGTGCTTGGCAGGGGGGCGCCTACGAGCAGTACTTC

D: .
J: TRBJ2-1
V: TRBV18
size: .
CDR3: CASSPPGGRYNEQFF
DNA: TGTGCCAGCTCACCACCGGGGGGTCGGTACAATGAGCAGTTCTTC